The clone carrying this T cell receptor beta chain was counted only a few times. Trimming took 6 bases from V and 8 from J, leaving 14 bases between them. CDR3 size: 12 residues. Germline V gene lookup returns CDR1 DFQATT and CDR2 SNEGSKA (reference sequence). A single record per CDR3 protein comes from TCRdb applying MiXCR to the 5' RACE reads. The sample holds under 60,000 distinct CDR3 sequences, roughly 28% seen once. The chain recombines TRBV20-1 with TRBJ2-1, with a weak D call TRBD1 (7 bases). This clonotype was sampled from a female donor with breast cancer. The sequenced material came from naive CD4+ T cells sorted from blood. The subset is: naive CD4+ T cells, CD4+CD45RA+CD25-. Written as DNA, the CDR3 is TGCAGTGCAAGTCAGGGGGGCGATGAGCAGTTCTTC. Protein: CSASQGGDEQFF.